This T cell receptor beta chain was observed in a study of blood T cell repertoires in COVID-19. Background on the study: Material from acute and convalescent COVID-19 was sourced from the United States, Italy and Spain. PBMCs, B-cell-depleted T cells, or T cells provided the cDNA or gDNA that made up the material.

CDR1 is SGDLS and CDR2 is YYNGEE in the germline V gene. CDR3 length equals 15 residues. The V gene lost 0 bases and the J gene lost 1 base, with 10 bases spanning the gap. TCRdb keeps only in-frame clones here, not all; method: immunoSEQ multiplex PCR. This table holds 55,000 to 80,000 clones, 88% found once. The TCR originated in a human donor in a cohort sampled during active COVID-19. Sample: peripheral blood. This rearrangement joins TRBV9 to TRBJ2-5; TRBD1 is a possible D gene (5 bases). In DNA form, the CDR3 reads TGTGCCAGCAGCGTAGAGGGGCGGCCCCAAGAGACCCAGTACTTC. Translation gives CASSVEGRPQETQYF.